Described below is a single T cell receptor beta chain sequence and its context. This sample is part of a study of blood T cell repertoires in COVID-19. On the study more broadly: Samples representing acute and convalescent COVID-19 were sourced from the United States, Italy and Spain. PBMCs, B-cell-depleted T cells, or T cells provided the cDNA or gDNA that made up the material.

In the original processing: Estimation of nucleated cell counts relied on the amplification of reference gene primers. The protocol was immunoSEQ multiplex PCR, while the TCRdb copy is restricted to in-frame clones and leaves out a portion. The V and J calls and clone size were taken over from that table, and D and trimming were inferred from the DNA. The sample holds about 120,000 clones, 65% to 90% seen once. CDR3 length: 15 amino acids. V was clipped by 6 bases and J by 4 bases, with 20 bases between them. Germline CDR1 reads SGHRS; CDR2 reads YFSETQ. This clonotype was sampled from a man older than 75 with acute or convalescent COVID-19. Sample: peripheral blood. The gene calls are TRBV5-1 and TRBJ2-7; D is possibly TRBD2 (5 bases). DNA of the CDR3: TGCGCCAGCAAAAAGGACCGGGGTCTAGGTTACGAGCAGTACTTC. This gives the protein CASKKDRGLGYEQYF. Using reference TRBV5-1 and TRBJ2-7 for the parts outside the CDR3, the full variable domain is KAGVTQTPRYLIKTRGQQVTLSCSPISGHRSVSWYQQTPGQGLQFLFEYFSETQRNKGNFPGRFSGRQFSNSRSEMNVSTLELGDSALYLCASKKDRGLGYEQYFGPGTRLTVT.